These T cell receptor beta chains were read from a single sample in a study of blood T cell repertoires in COVID-19. Profiling relied on immunoSEQ multiplex PCR, and the TCRdb table lists in-frame clones only, not all of them. The sample has around 320,000 clones; around nine tenths are singletons. The sequencing input was PBMCs or T cells enriched from blood (not recorded which). The receptors were sampled from a woman in her thirties who had been exposed to COVID-19. Both conserved end residues are part of each CDR3. A D gene is named only where the DNA matches it firmly. A row's size may be missing; if present it is once, few, many or a size class.

TRBD2 | TRBJ2-1 | once | TRBV3-1/TRBV3-2 | TGTGCCAGCAGCCAGACGCTAGCGGGGGGGCAGAATGAGCAGTTCTTC | CASSQTLAGGQNEQFF
TRBD1 | TRBJ1-4 | once | TRBV7-9 | TGTGCCAGCAGCCGTGCCGGGACAGGAAATGAAAAACTGTTTTTT | CASSRAGTGNEKLFF
. | TRBJ2-5 | . | TRBV5-1 | TGCGCCAGCAGCTTGGCGCCCAGAGGCCAAGAGACCCAGTACTTC | CASSLAPRGQETQYF
. | TRBJ2-1 | . | TRBV18 | TGTGCCAGCTCACGACAAGGCACTCGGAACAATGAGCAGTTCTTC | CASSRQGTRNNEQFF
TRBD1 | TRBJ2-3 | . | TRBV3-1/TRBV3-2 | TGTGCCAGCAGCCAAGGTCGGACAGGCAGAATTTATTTT | CASSQGRTGRIYF
TRBD2 | TRBJ2-5 | . | TRBV4-3 | TGCGCCAGCAGCCAAGATCAACCTAGCGGGCAAGAGACCCAGTACTTC | CASSQDQPSGQETQYF
. | TRBJ1-1 | . | TRBV19 | TGTGCCAGTAGTATAGGCGGGGTGCCGGGCACTGAAGCTTTCTTT | CASSIGGVPGTEAFF
TRBD2 | TRBJ2-5 | . | TRBV7-9 | TGTGCCAGCAGCTTCCGGACTAGCGGGGGGCCTAAACAAGAGACCCAGTACTTC | CASSFRTSGGPKQETQYF
TRBD2 | TRBJ2-7 | . | TRBV6-2/TRBV6-3 | TGTGCCAGCAGTCCAGGACTAGCGGGGAACGAGCAGTACTTC | CASSPGLAGNEQYF
TRBD2 | TRBJ2-7 | once | TRBV5-8 | TGTGCCAGCAGCGAGGGACTATCCTACGAGGAGCAGTACTTC | CASSEGLSYEEQYF
TRBD1 | TRBJ1-2 | . | TRBV11-2 | TGTGCCAGCAGCTTAGATCCAACAGGGGATTATGGCTACACCTTC | CASSLDPTGDYGYTF
TRBD1 | TRBJ1-4 | . | TRBV11-2 | TGTGCCAGCAGCTCCATGTGGGGACAGGGGAAAGCTAATGAAAAACTGTTTTTT | CASSSMWGQGKANEKLFF
. | TRBJ1-5 | . | TRBV19 | TGTGCCAGTGTTGGGCAGGGAAGCCAGCCCCAGCATTTT | CASVGQGSQPQHF
TRBD2 | TRBJ2-7 | . | TRBV7-9 | TGTGCCAGCAGCTCAGGCCTAGCGGGGGGAGTCGAGCAGTACTTC | CASSSGLAGGVEQYF
. | TRBJ2-5 | . | TRBV10-3 | TGTGCCATCAGTGGACGGCGGAGCCAAGAGACCCAGTACTTC | CAISGRRSQETQYF
. | TRBJ1-3 | . | TRBV11-2 | TGTGCCAGCAGCTTACTACAGGGCTCTGGAAACACCATATATTTT | CASSLLQGSGNTIYF
. | TRBJ1-2 | . | TRBV2 | TGTGCCAGCAAGGAGGGCGGCGGCTACACCTTC | CASKEGGGYTF
. | TRBJ1-1 | . | TRBV6-5 | TGTGCCAGCATACAGGGTGGGAACACTGAAGCTTTCTTT | CASIQGGNTEAFF
TRBD2 | TRBJ2-5 | . | TRBV5-4 | TGTGCCAGCAGCTTTCCCCCCCTAGCGGGGGGAGAGACCCAGTACTTC | CASSFPPLAGGETQYF
. | TRBJ2-3 | . | TRBV5-4 | TGTGCCAGCAGCGTATCAGGGGGGAGCACAGATACGCAGTATTTT | CASSVSGGSTDTQYF
TRBD1 | TRBJ1-5 | . | TRBV19 | TGTGCCAGTAGTCCGGGACAGGGAATCAGCGGCAATCAGCCCCAGCATTTT | CASSPGQGISGNQPQHF
TRBD1 | TRBJ1-1 | . | TRBV6-2/TRBV6-3 | TGTGCCAGCAGCCAAAGAGCGGGACAGGGAAACACTGAAGCTTTCTTT | CASSQRAGQGNTEAFF
TRBD1 | TRBJ1-2 | . | TRBV19 | TGTGCCAGTAGTATCCACAGGGGGACCCTCCGCGCTCCACTAGGAGGCTACACCTTC | CASSIHRGTLRAPLGGYTF
TRBD1 | TRBJ2-5 | few | TRBV2 | TGTGCCACCGTAGCTACAGGGGGTACCCAGTACTTC | CATVATGGTQYF
TRBD1 | TRBJ1-1 | . | TRBV3-1/TRBV3-2 | TGTGCCAGCAGCCAAGACAGGGGGCGCGGAACTTTCTTT | CASSQDRGRGTFF
. | TRBJ1-4 | . | TRBV3-1/TRBV3-2 | TGTGCCAGCAGCCAAGGGCAGAATGAAAAACTGTTTTTT | CASSQGQNEKLFF
TRBD1 | TRBJ2-7 | . | TRBV6-5 | TGTGCCAGCAGTCCGATGGGACAGACCATCTACGAGCAGTACTTC | CASSPMGQTIYEQYF
. | TRBJ2-5 | . | TRBV9 | TGTGCCAGCAGCGTGGCGGTTCAAGAGACCCAGTACTTC | CASSVAVQETQYF
TRBD2 | TRBJ2-7 | once | TRBV13 | TGTGCCAGCAGCTTAGAGGTAGCGGGGGTTACCTACGAGCAGTACTTC | CASSLEVAGVTYEQYF
. | TRBJ2-7 | . | TRBV20-1 | TGCAGTGCTAAGGACACCCCCGAGCAGTACTTC | CSAKDTPEQYF
. | TRBJ1-4 | once | TRBV2 | TGTGCCAGCAGTGCGGGGGTTGTAGGAAAACTGTTTTTT | CASSAGVVGKLFF
. | TRBJ1-3 | few | TRBV7-2 | TGTGCCAGCAGCCAGGTGGTCTCTGGAAACACCATATATTTT | CASSQVVSGNTIYF
. | TRBJ1-1 | . | TRBV19 | TGTGCCAGTAGTATTGGCTCGGGAGGTCTTGAAGCTTTCTTT | CASSIGSGGLEAFF
TRBD2 | TRBJ2-1 | . | TRBV6-5 | TGTGCCAGCAGTTACCCCACTAGCGGGGGGGTAAATGAGCAGTTCTTC | CASSYPTSGGVNEQFF
. | TRBJ1-2 | . | TRBV3-1/TRBV3-2 | TGTGCCAGCAGCCAATTGGGGGGTGAGGGCTACACCTTC | CASSQLGGEGYTF
. | TRBJ1-1 | . | TRBV11-3 | TGTGCCAGCAGCTTGGGCCGGTTGACTGAAGCTTTCTTT | CASSLGRLTEAFF
TRBD1 | TRBJ1-5 | . | TRBV7-9 | TGTGCCAGCAGCTGGGATCCGGGACAGGGAGTTAGCAATCAGCCCCAGCATTTT | CASSWDPGQGVSNQPQHF
TRBD1 | TRBJ1-2 | . | TRBV11-2 | TGTGCCAGCAGCTTCAACTGGGAGACAGGGAATGCCGACTATGGCTACACCTTC | CASSFNWETGNADYGYTF
. | TRBJ1-1 | few | TRBV5-1 | TGCGCCAGCACGGAGTTGCAGGGGAACACTGAAGCTTTCTTT | CASTELQGNTEAFF
. | TRBJ1-5 | . | TRBV2 | TGTGCCAGCGTTCCCCAGACTTGGCAGCCCCAGCATTTT | CASVPQTWQPQHF
. | TRBJ1-6 | once | TRBV27 | TGTGCCAGCAGCAAAACTCCAAGGGGTAATTCACCCCTCCACTTT | CASSKTPRGNSPLHF
TRBD1 | TRBJ2-2 | . | TRBV19 | TGTGCCAGTAGGCCAACAGGGGTCGGGGAGCTGTTTTTT | CASRPTGVGELFF
TRBD1 | TRBJ2-5 | . | TRBV15 | TGTGCCACCAGCAGAAGGACAGGGTCGCCTAAAGAGACCCAGTACTTC | CATSRRTGSPKETQYF
. | TRBJ2-3 | . | TRBV7-2 | TGTGCCAGCAGCTTAATTTCCGAGGCTAGCGAGACAGATACGCAGTATTTT | CASSLISEASETDTQYF
. | TRBJ2-7 | . | TRBV13 | TGTGCCAGCAGCTTAGGCCATTCCTACGAGCAGTACTTC | CASSLGHSYEQYF
TRBD2 | TRBJ2-1 | . | TRBV4-3 | TGCGCCAGCGGTTGGACTAGCGGTAACAATGAGCAGTTCTTC | CASGWTSGNNEQFF
. | TRBJ2-5 | . | TRBV2 | TGTGCCAGCAGCAGGCCGGGGCGGGACTGGACCCAAGAGACCCAGTACTTC | CASSRPGRDWTQETQYF
. | TRBJ1-3 | few | TRBV4-2 | TGTGCCAGCAGCCAAGGAGGGGGAGACTCTGGAAACACCATATATTTT | CASSQGGGDSGNTIYF
. | TRBJ1-2 | . | TRBV19 | TGTGCCAGTAGTTCGGGCCCTGGGTGGGACAAGTATGGAGGCTACACCTTC | CASSSGPGWDKYGGYTF
. | TRBJ2-7 | . | TRBV5-3 | TGTGCCAGAAGCTTGTTAGCCGGGGACAAGACCTACGAGCAGTACTTC | CARSLLAGDKTYEQYF
. | TRBJ1-2 | . | TRBV5-1 | TGCGCCAGCAGCTTGGCACAGGGTCATGGCTACACCTTC | CASSLAQGHGYTF
TRBD1 | TRBJ2-7 | . | TRBV10-3 | TGTGCCATCAGTGTGCGAGGGGGCGAAGACGAGCAGTACTTC | CAISVRGGEDEQYF
. | TRBJ1-5 | . | TRBV5-5 | TGTGCCAGCAGCTTGGGTTGGACAAATAGCAATCAGCCCCAGCATTTT | CASSLGWTNSNQPQHF